This TCR beta chain is from a study of tumour-infiltrating T cells in Burkitt lymphoma. In the study overall: This cohort included all epidemiological subtypes of Burkitt lymphoma. Overall and progression-free survival were predicted by productive clonality.

Sample share makes this clone large. Its antigen is as yet unknown. At one end the junction does not follow the germline gene, possibly because of a read error. Broader study findings: Several public clonotypes were shared across many Burkitt lymphoma patients.

This CDR3 spans 16 amino acids. Looked up from germline, CDR1 is MNHNS and CDR2 is SASEGT. Method: immunoSEQ multiplex PCR; TCRdb's copy keeps in-frame clones and lacks some. The sample records about 1,600 clones, roughly 13% being singletons. Sample: tumor tissue. The chain employs TRBV6-1 and TRBJ1-2; TRBD1 matches at 7 bases. The sequence was obtained from a human donor with Burkitt lymphoma. This CDR3 is CASSEDREVLLYGYTF. The CDR3, as DNA: TGTGCCAGCAGCGAAGACAGGGAAGTCCTACTCTATGGCTACACCTTC.